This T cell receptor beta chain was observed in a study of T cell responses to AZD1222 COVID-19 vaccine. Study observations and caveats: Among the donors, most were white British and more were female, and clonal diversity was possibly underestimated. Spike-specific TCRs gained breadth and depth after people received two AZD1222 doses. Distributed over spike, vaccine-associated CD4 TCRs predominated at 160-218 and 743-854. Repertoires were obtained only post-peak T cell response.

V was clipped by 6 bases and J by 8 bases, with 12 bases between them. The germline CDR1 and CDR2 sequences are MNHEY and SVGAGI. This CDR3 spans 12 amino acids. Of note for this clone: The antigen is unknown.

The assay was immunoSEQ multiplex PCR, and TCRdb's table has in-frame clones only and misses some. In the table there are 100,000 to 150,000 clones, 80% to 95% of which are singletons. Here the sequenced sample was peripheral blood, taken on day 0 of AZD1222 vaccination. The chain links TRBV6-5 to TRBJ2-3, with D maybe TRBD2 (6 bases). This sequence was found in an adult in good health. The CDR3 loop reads CASRWDSGTQYF. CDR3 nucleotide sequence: TGTGCCAGCAGATGGGACTCTGGTACGCAGTATTTT.